A selection of T cell receptor beta chains follows, all from one sample in a study of OX40 agonist ivuxolimab in advanced cancers. Clones were read by immunoSEQ multiplex PCR, and TCRdb kept only the in-frame ones, dropping some. The table shows approximately 94,000 clones, with about 92% occurring only once. The input for sequencing was CD4+ or CD8+ T cells sorted from blood, taken in a trial of the OX40 agonist ivuxolimab. The origin of the receptors is an adult with an advanced solid tumor such as melanoma, head and neck, liver or kidney cancer. Both conserved end residues are part of each CDR3. The D gene is left open where the match is weak. Some rows mark clone size as missing; the rest say once, few, many or name a class of expanded clone.

abundance	len	v_gene	j_gene	d_gene	CDR3nt	CDR3aa
.	14	TRBV7-6	TRBJ2-1	.	TGTGCCAGCAGCTTAGCGGGGGCGTACAATGAGCAGTTCTTC	CASSLAGAYNEQFF
.	11	TRBV27	TRBJ2-7	.	TGTGCCAGCAGCCACAGCCACGAGCAGTACTTC	CASSHSHEQYF
.	11	TRBV7-6	TRBJ2-2	.	TGTGCCAGCAGCTCTACGGGGGAGCTGTTTTTT	CASSSTGELFF
.	13	TRBV27	TRBJ2-7	.	TGTGCCAGCAGTAAGGGAGTGGGGTACGAGCAGTACTTC	CASSKGVGYEQYF
.	17	TRBV9	TRBJ1-2	.	TGTGCCAGCAGCGTAGGTGGGCAAGGACGGACGAACTATGGCTACACCTTC	CASSVGGQGRTNYGYTF
.	17	TRBV19	TRBJ2-7	.	TGTGCCAGTAGTATTGGGGGCCTCCTGCGGGGTAGCAACGAGCAGTACTTC	CASSIGGLLRGSNEQYF
.	15	TRBV13	TRBJ2-1	.	TGTGCCAGCAGCTTAAGGCTAGCAGCCCCCAGTGAGCAGTTCTTC	CASSLRLAAPSEQFF
once	14	TRBV6-6	TRBJ1-2	TRBD1	TGTGCCAGTAGGATAGACAGGGCGATTCCTGGCTACACCTTC	CASRIDRAIPGYTF
.	16	TRBV4-1	TRBJ2-1	.	TGCGCCAGCAGCCAAGAAGAGTCGGGGGCGTTCAATGAGCAGTTCTTC	CASSQEESGAFNEQFF
.	13	TRBV9	TRBJ1-2	.	TGTGCCAGCAGCCCCCCGATCGACTATGGCTACACCTTC	CASSPPIDYGYTF
.	16	TRBV19	TRBJ1-2	.	TGTGCCAGTAGTAGTCCGGGACACCTCATTGACTATGGCTACACCTTC	CASSSPGHLIDYGYTF
few	11	TRBV2	TRBJ1-1	.	TGTGCCAGCAGCCCAGGGTTCGAAGCTTTCTTT	CASSPGFEAFF
.	15	TRBV5-5	TRBJ1-2	TRBD1	TGTGCCAGCAGCTTCCATCCAGGGGGCGGGGATGGCTACACCTTC	CASSFHPGGGDGYTF
.	15	TRBV7-2	TRBJ1-6	.	TGTGCCAGCAGCTTATTCCCAGAAAGAAATTCACCCCTCCACTTT	CASSLFPERNSPLHF
.	15	TRBV27	TRBJ2-7	.	TGTGCCAGCAGTTTAGGAGGGGACTTCTCCTACGAGCAGTACTTC	CASSLGGDFSYEQYF
.	13	TRBV27	TRBJ1-1	.	TGTGCCAGCAGTTTGGGGGCCGGCACTGAAGCTTTCTTT	CASSLGAGTEAFF
.	13	TRBV6-5	TRBJ2-1	.	TGTGCCAGCAGTTTTCACAGGGACTATGAGCAGTTCTTC	CASSFHRDYEQFF
.	14	TRBV6-1	TRBJ1-2	TRBD1	TGTGCCGGCGGCACGGGACAGGGGAACTATGGCTACACCTTC	CAGGTGQGNYGYTF
.	15	TRBV11-2	TRBJ2-7	TRBD1	TGTGCCAGCAGCCGCACTTCCGGGACAGGGGACGAGCAGTACTTC	CASSRTSGTGDEQYF
few	16	TRBV21-1	TRBJ1-5	.	TGTGCCAGCAGTATGTTACAGGTTCTAGCAAATCAGCCCCAGCATTTT	CASSMLQVLANQPQHF
.	12	TRBV5-1	TRBJ2-3	.	TGCGCCAGCAAGGTCGCCACAGATACGCAGTATTTT	CASKVATDTQYF
.	16	TRBV7-8	TRBJ2-7	.	TGTGCCAGCAGCTTAGGTACGAGCGAGGCTCCCTACGAGCAGTACTTC	CASSLGTSEAPYEQYF
.	16	TRBV9	TRBJ2-1	.	TGTGCCAGCAGCGTAGACCCGGACGGGAGACCCAATGAGCAGTTCTTC	CASSVDPDGRPNEQFF
.	16	TRBV27	TRBJ2-1	.	TGTGCCAGCAGTTTAAAGAACTCCGAGGGGTACAATGAGCAGTTCTTC	CASSLKNSEGYNEQFF
.	13	TRBV27	TRBJ1-5	.	TGTGCCAGCAGTCAAGGGCATGGGCAGCCCCAGCATTTT	CASSQGHGQPQHF
.	17	TRBV4-1	TRBJ1-5	.	TGCGCCAGCAGCCAAGATCAGGGCAGTTATAGCAATCAGCCCCAGCATTTT	CASSQDQGSYSNQPQHF
.	15	TRBV6-5	TRBJ2-5	.	TGTGCCAGCAGTTACTCATGGTCAGTCCAAGAGACCCAGTACTTC	CASSYSWSVQETQYF
.	13	TRBV10-1	TRBJ1-2	TRBD1	TGCGCCAGCAGTGGGGACAGGAACTATGGCTACACCTTC	CASSGDRNYGYTF
.	16	TRBV28	TRBJ2-1	.	TGTGCCAGCAGTCCTCCCGGGGCTAGACCTTACAATGAGCAGTTCTTC	CASSPPGARPYNEQFF
.	16	TRBV5-6	TRBJ2-7	TRBD2	TGTGCCAGCAGCTTGGAACTAGCGGGGCTATCCTACGAGCAGTACTTC	CASSLELAGLSYEQYF
.	16	TRBV4-3	TRBJ2-3	.	TGCGCCAGCAGCCAAAAGCGACACGCTAGCACAGATACGCAGTATTTT	CASSQKRHASTDTQYF
.	16	TRBV13	TRBJ2-1	TRBD1	TGTGCCAGCAGCGCATGGGGACAGGGATCCTACAATGAGCAGTTCTTC	CASSAWGQGSYNEQFF
.	18	TRBV5-6	TRBJ2-3	TRBD2	TGTGCCAGCAGCTTGGTGACTAGCGGTGGGTTTGGCACAGATACGCAGTATTTT	CASSLVTSGGFGTDTQYF
.	18	TRBV4-1	TRBJ2-1	.	TGCGCCAGCAGCCAGAGCCCAAGGGTGGTTCAGATGGGGGATGAGCAGTTCTTC	CASSQSPRVVQMGDEQFF
.	17	TRBV4-2	TRBJ2-7	TRBD2	TGTGCCAGCAGCCAAGCCACTAGCGGGAACCCCCCCTACGAGCAGTACTTC	CASSQATSGNPPYEQYF
.	14	TRBV5-6	TRBJ2-7	.	TGTGCCAGCAGCTTGGAGGGGGAGGCCTACGAGCAGTACTTC	CASSLEGEAYEQYF
.	12	TRBV6-5	TRBJ2-1	.	TGTGCCAGCAGTTCGAACGTGGGTGAGCAGTTCTTC	CASSSNVGEQFF
.	14	TRBV29-1	TRBJ1-1	.	TGCAGCGTTGATAGAGGGGGTGTAAACACTGAAGCTTTCTTT	CSVDRGGVNTEAFF
.	12	TRBV28	TRBJ2-7	.	TGTGCCAGCAGATTCCGGCCCTACGAGCAGTACTTC	CASRFRPYEQYF
.	13	TRBV19	TRBJ2-7	TRBD1	TGTGCCAGTAGTATCAGGGACAGCTACGAGCAGTACTTC	CASSIRDSYEQYF
.	15	TRBV4-1	TRBJ2-7	.	TGCGCCAGCAGCCAAGATTCGTACGGATCCTACGAGCAGTACTTC	CASSQDSYGSYEQYF